This T cell receptor (beta chain) was observed in a study of cytomegalovirus exposure and HLA in healthy donors. In the study overall: Earlier sequencing of approximately 180 million T cells yielded approximately 100 million unique TCR beta sequences. There were about 85 million unique TCRs (from HLA-typed donors) in an early data release. Study-wide results and limits: Previous analysis showed most TCR beta V segments were productive about 87% or about 30% of the time.

Only a few counts were recorded for this clone. Its antigen remains unidentified. No DNA is shown, since the ends of the CDR3 on it are uncertain; the CDR3 is the one TCRdb lists. The CDR3 length is 15 residues, termini included. As for the donors, each was a healthy bone marrow donor. Both 60 Vbeta primers and 13 Jbeta primers went into the PCR. Clones were read by immunoSEQ multiplex PCR, and TCRdb kept only the in-frame ones, dropping some. The repertoire holds 95,000 to 100,000 clones, about 80% seen once, with approximately 15% in the top ten. Sequences were obtained from PBMCs. This TCR was sampled from a man between 60 and 75 years old in good health and CMV-seropositive. The J gene is TRBJ2-4, the V gene TRBV1; TRBD2 was called by the table and not checked on the DNA. TRBV1 is an annotated pseudogene. CDR3 residues: CTTVAAGIPKNIQYF.